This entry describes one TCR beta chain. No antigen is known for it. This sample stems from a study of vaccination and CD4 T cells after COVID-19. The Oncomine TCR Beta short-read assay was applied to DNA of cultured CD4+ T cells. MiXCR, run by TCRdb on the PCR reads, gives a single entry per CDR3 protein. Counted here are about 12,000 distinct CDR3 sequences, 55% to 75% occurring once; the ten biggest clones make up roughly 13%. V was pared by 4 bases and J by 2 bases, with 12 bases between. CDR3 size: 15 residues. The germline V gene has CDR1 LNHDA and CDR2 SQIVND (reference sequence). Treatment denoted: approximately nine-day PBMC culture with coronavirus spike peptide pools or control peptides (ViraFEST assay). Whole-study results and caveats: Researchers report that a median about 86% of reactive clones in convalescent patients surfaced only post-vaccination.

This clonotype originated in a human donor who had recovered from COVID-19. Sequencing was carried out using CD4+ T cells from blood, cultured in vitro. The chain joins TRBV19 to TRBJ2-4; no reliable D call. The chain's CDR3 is CASSRALDTKNIQYF. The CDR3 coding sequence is TGTGCCAGTAGTAGGGCTCTAGATACCAAAAACATTCAGTACTTC.